Listed below are T cell receptor beta chains from one sample, sequenced in a study of CD4 T cell repertoires in COVID-19. For these TCRs, the target antigens are not known. The data were produced by immunoSEQ multiplex PCR, yet TCRdb's version contains in-frame clones alone and is incomplete. The sample includes a few hundred clones, roughly 8.3% seen only once; the top ten take just over 15%. Sequenced here: central memory CD4+ T cells, cultured in vitro, sampled after recovery from COVID-19. These receptors came from a human donor who had COVID-19. Both conserved end residues are trimmed from each CDR3.

j_call v_call cdr3_aa
TRBJ1-2 TRBV6-5 AAYPHNYGYT
TRBJ1-1 TRBV6-2/TRBV6-3 ASSIRGTEAF
TRBJ1-1 TRBV7-2 ASSFYSLLNTEAF
TRBJ1-2 TRBV20-1 STRTGVGYT
TRBJ2-2 TRBV5-5 ARRGGLAGGAPGELF
TRBJ1-6 TRBV27 ASSGRQGTPLH
TRBJ2-1 TRBV5-1 ASSYGVGEQF
TRBJ2-2 TRBV9 ASSPRQGVTGELF
TRBJ2-1 TRBV3-1/TRBV3-2 ASSQVQGRGEQF
TRBJ2-7 TRBV19 ASSIPGGPYEQY